The 29 T cell receptor beta chains listed next were all sequenced from one sample in a study of T cells in Graves' hyperthyroidism and ophthalmopathy. The investigators amplified TCR beta CDR3 regions from RNA transcripts. Carried out on the TCR CDR3, a first-round RT-PCR used the HTBI primer set. TCRdb re-analysed the multiplex PCR reads in MiXCR, keeping a single row per CDR3 protein. The sample holds roughly 100,000 distinct CDR3 sequences; 45% to 50% are singletons and the top ten take roughly 26%. Material for sequencing was blood. The origin of the receptors is a man between 35 and 55 years old with Graves' hyperthyroidism.

For this clonotype: With a much larger clone just one base away, this may be a read error. The DNA of the CDR3 is TGTGCCAGCAGCTTGGTTGTGTTAGGACAGAACCAAGAGACCCAGTACTTC. This gives the protein CASSLVVLGQNQETQYF. This chain joins TRBV7-9 and TRBJ2-5; a weak D match, TRBD1 (6 bases). From germline, CDR1 is SEHNR and CDR2 FQNEAQ (reference sequence). The CDR3 sequence is 17 residues long. V was cut by 3 bases and J by 0 bases, with 17 bases left in between. Drawing the rest from reference TRBV7-9 and TRBJ2-5, the complete variable domain is DTGVSQNPRHKITKRGQNVTFRCDPISEHNRLYWYRQTLGQGPEFLTYFQNEAQLEKSRLLSDRFSAERPKGSFSTLEIQRTEQGDSAMYLCASSLVVLGQNQETQYFGPGTRLLVL.

This clonotype has a single count. One junction end does not reproduce the germline sequence, and a read error may be involved. The chain employs TRBV5-1 and TRBJ1-3; weak D call: TRBD1 (6 bases). The length of the CDR3 is 19 residues. In germline, CDR1 is SGHRS, CDR2 YFSETQ. The CDR3 is CASSPQGHRRSGSGNTIYF. In DNA, the CDR3 is TGTGCCAGCAGCCCCCAGGGGCACCGACGGTCCGGCTCTGGAAACACCATATATTTT.

CDR3 sequence (DNA): TGTGCCATCAGTGCGACTGGGCAGCCCCAGCATTTT. Protein sequence: CAISATGQPQHF. This chain connects TRBV10-3 to TRBJ1-5; the D is unclear. Germline CDR1 reads ENHRY; CDR2 reads SYGVKD. Trimming pared 4 bases from V and 7 bases from J, leaving 8 bases between. The CDR3 covers 12 residues.

Here the CDR3 DNA reads TGCAGTGCGCCGGGGGGGGGGGGGGAGACCCAGTACTTC. Its protein is CSAPGGGGETQYF. The gene calls are TRBV20-1 and TRBJ2-5; 8 positions agree with TRBD2. CDR3 length: 13 amino acids. From germline, CDR1 is DFQATT and CDR2 SNEGSKA (reference sequence). V was clipped by 6 bases and J by 5 bases; unmatched bases: 8.

This clonotype was recorded at least ten times. This chain uses TRBV19 with TRBJ2-7, with 7 bases identical to TRBD2. V trimming: 5 bases; J trimming: 5 bases; junction bases outside the gene matches: 15. The CDR3 is 16 amino acids. Germline CDR1 LNHDA, CDR2 SQIVND (reference sequence). CDR3 region: CASSAPGEAGKDEQYF. The CDR3 bases are TGTGCCAGTAGTGCTCCTGGAGAAGCGGGGAAGGACGAGCAGTACTTC.

This clonotype was found many times. V gene TRBV5-1 combines with J gene TRBJ2-2; D is undetermined. The CDR3 runs 15 residues. Germline V gene lookup returns CDR1 SGHRS and CDR2 YFSETQ. Between the trimmed V and J ends, which lost 0 bases and 5 bases, there was a span of 11 bases. The CDR3 DNA sequence: TGCGCCAGCAGCTTGGTCCGGGCTGGGACCGGGGAGCTGTTTTTT. Translating it yields CASSLVRAGTGELFF.

This clonotype was seen ten or more times. DNA for the CDR3: TGCAGCGTTGAAACGCGGACGGGGACTAGCGGCGGCCCTACGAGCACAGATACGCAGTATTTT. Protein product: CSVETRTGTSGGPTSTDTQYF. The chain links TRBV29-1 to TRBJ2-3; TRBD2 aligns across 11 bases. With V trimmed by 2 bases and J by 0 bases, 19 bases remained unmatched. Germline CDR1 is SQVTM and CDR2 is ANQGSEA. This CDR3 spans 21 amino acids.

The chain recombines TRBV7-9 with TRBJ2-7, with D unclear. The CDR3 loop spans 15 amino acids. The germline gives CDR1 SEHNR, CDR2 FQNEAQ (reference sequence). V gave up 5 bases and J gave up 2 bases, with 16 bases separating them. The CDR3 DNA follows: TGTGCCAGCAGCAGCTTGGATGGGCCAGCCTACGAGCAGTACTTC. This sequence encodes CASSSLDGPAYEQYF.

This clonotype was observed a single time. V is TRBV29-1 and J is TRBJ2-7, with 7 bases identical to TRBD2. Germline V lookup: CDR1 SQVTM, CDR2 ANQGSEA. The CDR3 extends over 13 amino acids. Losses at the gene ends were 7 bases for V and 5 bases for J; bases not matched to a gene: 11. As DNA, the CDR3 is TGCAGCGGGGGGGGGGTAATAGCGGACGAGCAGTACTTC. It codes for CSGGGVIADEQYF.

This chain connects TRBV20-1 to TRBJ1-4; D is perhaps TRBD1 (5 bases). V gave up 7 bases and J gave up 8 bases, with 17 bases separating them. Germline CDR1 reads DFQATT; CDR2 reads SNEGSKA (reference sequence). This CDR3 spans 13 amino acids. CDR3 nucleotide sequence: TGCAGTGTTAAAGAGGGGATAAGGGAAAAACTGTTTTTT. Encoded protein: CSVKEGIREKLFF.

This clonotype was counted ten times or more. The chain has TRBV9 and TRBJ2-1; possibly TRBD2 for D (5 bases). There are 16 residues in the CDR3. V was pared by 3 bases and J by 10 bases, with 23 bases between. The germline V gene encodes CDR1 SGDLS and CDR2 YYNGEE. Here the CDR3 DNA reads TGTGCCAGCAGCGCATCAATCCCTCGGAGGCCCGGGGAGCAGTTCTTC. The encoded protein is CASSASIPRRPGEQFF. Full variable domain (missing parts from reference TRBV9 and TRBJ2-1): DSGVTQTPKHLITATGQRVTLRCSPRSGDLSVYWYQQSLDQGLQFLIQYYNGEERAKGNILERFSAQQFPDLHSELNLSSLELGDSALYFCASSASIPRRPGEQFFGPGTRLTVL.

As concerns this clonotype: The junction shows a germline mismatch at one end, possibly a read error. The V gene is TRBV25-1, the J gene TRBJ1-1, with 7 bases fitting TRBD1. The germline V gene encodes CDR1 MGHDK and CDR2 SYGVNS. The CDR3 consists of 15 residues. CDR3 sequence (DNA): TGTGCCTGCAGAGACAGGGACTTCATGAACACTGAAGCTTTCTTT. Its translation is CACRDRDFMNTEAFF. The complete variable domain, with remaining parts taken from reference TRBV25-1 and TRBJ1-1, reads EADIYQTPRYLVIGTGKKITLECSQTMGHDKMYWYQQDPGMELHLIHYSYGVNSTEKGDLSSESTVSRIRTEHFPLTLESARPSHTSQYLCACRDRDFMNTEAFFGQGTRLTVV.

Many counts were recorded for this clonotype. The V and J genes are TRBV6-1 and TRBJ1-1; D is ambiguous. The germline V gene encodes CDR1 MNHNS and CDR2 SASEGT. This CDR3 has 13 residues. V lost 7 bases and J 10 bases, leaving 19 bases between the germline ends. The CDR3 here is CASNRQDRMGAFF. The CDR3 nucleotides read TGTGCCAGCAATCGGCAGGACCGAATGGGAGCTTTCTTT.

The CDR3: CASSWISSTEAFF. The CDR3 DNA is TGTGCCAGCAGCTGGATTTCGAGCACGGAAGCTTTCTTT. The rearrangement links TRBV5-6 to TRBJ1-1; D gene ambiguous. Germline assignment: CDR1 SGHDT and CDR2 YYEEEE. V was trimmed by 3 bases and J by 8 bases, leaving 14 bases between them. The CDR3 consists of 13 residues.

A few counts support this clonotype. The chain carries TRBV6-5 and TRBJ1-1; 12 bases fit TRBD1. V gave up 2 bases and J gave up 4 bases; unmatched junction bases: 11. From germline, CDR1 is MNHEY and CDR2 SVGAGI. The CDR3 covers 18 residues. The CDR3 loop is CASSYQGPGQGAGTEAFF. The CDR3 coding sequence is TGTGCCAGCAGTTACCAGGGTCCGGGACAGGGGGCAGGCACTGAAGCTTTCTTT.

The chain joins TRBV13 to TRBJ1-1, with a weak D call TRBD1 (6 bases). The CDR3 runs to 12 residues. V was pared by 8 bases and J by 5 bases, with 12 bases between. Germline V gives CDR1 PRHDT, CDR2 FYEKMQ (reference sequence). The CDR3 is CASAVGGTEAFF. Written as DNA, the CDR3 is TGTGCCAGCGCTGTAGGGGGGACTGAAGCTTTCTTT. Supplemented by reference TRBV13 and TRBJ1-1, the full variable domain reads AAGVIQSPRHLIKEKRETATLKCYPIPRHDTVYWYQQGPGQDPQFLISFYEKMQSDKGSIPDRFSAQQFSDYHSELNMSSLELGDSALYFCASAVGGTEAFFGQGTRLTVV.

This clonotype was detected ten times or more. The chain has TRBV19 and TRBJ1-1, with D possibly TRBD1 on 5 matching bases. The CDR3 has 15 residues. Germline values: CDR1 LNHDA, CDR2 SQIVND (reference sequence). V dropped 3 bases and J dropped 0 bases, with 11 bases sitting between them. CDR3 region: CASSMGDGMNTEAFF. The CDR3, as DNA: TGTGCCAGTAGTATGGGGGACGGGATGAACACTGAAGCTTTCTTT. Combining the CDR3 with reference TRBV19 and TRBJ1-1 gives the whole variable domain DGGITQSPKYLFRKEGQNVTLSCEQNLNHDAMYWYRQDPGQGLRLIYYSQIVNDFQKGDIAEGYSVSREKKESFPLTVTSAQKNPTAFYLCASSMGDGMNTEAFFGQGTRLTVV.

This clonotype was detected ten times or more. The chain employs TRBV12-3 or TRBV12-4 and TRBJ1-1; no firm D call. With 5 bases removed from V and 0 bases from J, the gap between germline ends came to 7 bases. This CDR3 spans 13 amino acids. CDR3 in DNA: TGTGCCAGCAGTCTCACGCTGAACACTGAAGCTTTCTTT. It codes for CASSLTLNTEAFF.

The CDR3 DNA reads TGTGCCAGGGGACTAGCCGCCGGGGAGACCCAGTACTTC. Translating gives CARGLAAGETQYF. V and J are TRBV2 and TRBJ2-5; 9 bases are shared with TRBD2. J gave up 5 bases and V 9 bases, and 7 bases lay outside the gene matches. CDR1 SNHLY and CDR2 FYNNEI come from the germline V gene. This CDR3 region has 13 residues.

CDR3 loop: CATSDVAGATPYEQYF. CDR3 DNA sequence: TGTGCCACCAGTGATGTAGCGGGGGCGACTCCCTACGAGCAGTACTTC. The rearrangement joins TRBV24-1 to TRBJ2-1, with TRBD2 matching over 9 bases. The J call is doubtful: the DNA matches TRBJ2-7 better. CDR3 length: 16 amino acids. Germline V gene sequence: CDR1 KGHDR, CDR2 SFDVKD.

This clonotype was seen only a few times. The chain uses TRBV6-2 or TRBV6-3 and TRBJ2-3, with TRBD2 as a possible D gene (6 bases). CDR1 and CDR2 from the germline V gene are MNHEY and SVGEGT. This CDR3 has 15 residues. V was pared by 6 bases and J by 2 bases, with 15 bases between. CDR3 loop: CASSNKAGLTDTQYF. CDR3 DNA: TGTGCCAGCAGCAATAAGGCGGGGCTCACAGATACGCAGTATTTT.

This rearrangement joins TRBV7-2 to TRBJ2-1; the D gene is possibly TRBD2 (6 bases). V was cut by 5 bases and J by 12 bases, with 23 bases left in between. CDR1 and CDR2 from the germline V gene are SGHTA and FQGNSA. This CDR3 region has 15 residues. The DNA of the CDR3 is TGTGCCAGCAGCAACCGGGACTCCGACACAGATACGCAGTTCTTC. Protein product: CASSNRDSDTDTQFF.

This clonotype was seen ten or more times. The DNA of the CDR3 is TGTGCCAGCAGCCAAGAGGAGGGACAGGAAACCTATGGCTACACCTTC. This translates into CASSQEEGQETYGYTF. The rearrangement links TRBV4-2 to TRBJ1-2, with 8 bases that match TRBD1. This CDR3 is 16 amino acids long. The V segment lost 0 bases and the J segment 4 bases; nucleotides outside the gene matches: 7. CDR1 LGHNA and CDR2 YNFKEQ come from the germline V gene.

This clonotype has ten or more counts. J is TRBJ2-1 and V is TRBV2; 12 bases line up with TRBD2. The CDR3 is 13 residues long. The V gene's germline CDR1 is SNHLY and CDR2 FYNNEI. V lost 9 bases and J lost 7; bases outside the gene matches: 4. The CDR3 sequence is CASLAGGGNEQFF. For the CDR3, the DNA is TGTGCCAGTCTAGCGGGAGGGGGGAATGAGCAGTTCTTC.

The chain uses TRBV20-1 and TRBJ1-1, with unresolved D. Trimming stripped 3 bases from V and 3 bases from J, with 11 bases between. The CDR3 contains 13 residues. The germline V gene encodes CDR1 DFQATT and CDR2 SNEGSKA (reference sequence). CDR3 in DNA: TGCAGTGCTAGGGAGGGCTGGGACACTGAAGCTTTCTTT. It encodes CSAREGWDTEAFF.

This clonotype was counted many times. The J gene is TRBJ2-7, the V gene TRBV24-1; possible D gene TRBD2, 5 bases. The CDR3 totals 14 residues. Germline lookup yields CDR1 KGHDR and CDR2 SFDVKD. V was shortened by 2 bases and J by 5 bases, with 12 bases between the two germline ends. The chain's CDR3 is CATSDYRAGDEQYF. In DNA, the CDR3 is TGTGCCACCAGTGATTACCGGGCCGGGGACGAGCAGTACTTC.

At least ten counts were recorded for this clonotype. The DNA of the CDR3 is TGTGCCAGCAGCGTAGACTGGACTAGCGTCACCGGGGAGCTGTTTTTT. Translation: CASSVDWTSVTGELFF. The rearrangement links TRBV9 to TRBJ2-2; 9 bases align to TRBD2. J gave up 4 bases and V 0 bases, and 4 bases lay outside the gene matches. Germline loops: CDR1 SGDLS, CDR2 YYNGEE. CDR3 length equals 16 residues.

V and J are TRBV2 and TRBJ1-4; unclear D gene. V was pared by 8 bases and J by 0 bases, with 19 bases between. Germline V gives CDR1 SNHLY, CDR2 FYNNEI. There are 17 residues in the CDR3. The CDR3 region is CASSPYHLETTNEKLFF. The CDR3 coding sequence is TGTGCCAGCTCACCATACCATTTAGAGACAACTAATGAAAAACTGTTTTTT.

Notes on this clonotype: This sequence may be a read error, since a much larger clone differs from it by one base. The CDR3 loop reads CASSPGQSYGQYF. CDR3 in DNA: TGTGCCAGCAGTCCGGGCCAGAGCTACGGGCAGTACTTC. The rearrangement joins TRBV2 to TRBJ2-7; D is uncertain. The CDR3 length is 13 residues. Per germline, CDR1 SNHLY and CDR2 FYNNEI.